This TCR beta chain derives from a study of CD8+CD57+ T cells in acquired aplastic anemia. Study-level background: Mean yield of DNA from sorted CD4+ and CD8+ cells was approximately 3 ug. Reads per healthy sample averaged about 10.8 million (CD4+) and some 11 million (CD8+).

TCR beta VDJ and CDR3 profiling used genomic DNA as template. TCRdb reprocessed the reads with MiXCR, giving one entry per CDR3 protein. Here the sample spans about 190,000 distinct CDR3 sequences, approximately 50% being singletons. General study findings and limits: With respect to CD8+ Simpson's diversity, patients and controls did not differ significantly. Shared by patients and controls, nearly 30 CD8+ CDR3s were abundant in patients.

Germline V gives CDR1 DFQATT, CDR2 SNEGSKA (reference sequence). This CDR3 is 13 amino acids long. V was clipped by 6 bases and J by 2 bases; unmatched bases: 6. This clonotype was observed at least ten times. Its antigen is currently unknown. The sequence derives from a human donor in good health, serving as a control. The chain is built from TRBV20-1 and TRBJ2-7; TRBD1 matches 8 bases. Sequenced input: sorted CD4+, CD8+, or CD8+CD57+ T cells (not recorded which) from PBMCs. CDR3 sequence reads: CSADRGLAYEQYF. The CDR3 DNA follows: TGCAGTGCCGACAGGGGACTGGCCTACGAGCAGTACTTC.